This T cell receptor (beta chain) was captured by sequencing in a study of blood T cell repertoires in COVID-19. Germline loops: CDR1 GTSNPN, CDR2 SVGIG (reference sequence). CDR3 size: 14 residues. V lost 0 bases to trimming and J lost 2 bases; unmatched junction nucleotides: 2. The protocol was immunoSEQ multiplex PCR, while the TCRdb copy is restricted to in-frame clones and leaves out a portion. Of roughly 200,000 clones in the sample, nearly 90% are singletons; the top ten hold less than 0.7%. This TCR was recovered from a man aged 50 to 60 with acute or convalescent COVID-19. The sequenced material came from peripheral blood. The chain uses TRBV30 and TRBJ2-7, with 9 positions matching TRBD2. The CDR3 DNA reads TGTGCCTGGAGTGTGGGCGGGGGGGCCTACGAGCAGTACGTC. This encodes CAWSVGGGAYEQYV.